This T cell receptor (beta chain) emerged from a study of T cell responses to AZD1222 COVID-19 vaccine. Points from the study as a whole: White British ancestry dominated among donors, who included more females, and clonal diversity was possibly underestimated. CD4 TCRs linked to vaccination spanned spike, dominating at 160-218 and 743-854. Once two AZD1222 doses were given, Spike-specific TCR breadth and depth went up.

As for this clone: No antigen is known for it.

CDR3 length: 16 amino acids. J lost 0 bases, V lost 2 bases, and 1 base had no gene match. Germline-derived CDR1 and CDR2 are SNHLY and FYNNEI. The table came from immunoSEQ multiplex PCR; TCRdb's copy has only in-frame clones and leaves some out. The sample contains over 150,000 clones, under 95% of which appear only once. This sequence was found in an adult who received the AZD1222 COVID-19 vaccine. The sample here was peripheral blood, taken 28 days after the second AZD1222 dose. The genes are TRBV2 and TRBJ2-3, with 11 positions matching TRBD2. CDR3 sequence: CASSEWTSGSTDTQYF. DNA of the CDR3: TGTGCCAGCAGTGAATGGACTAGCGGGAGCACAGATACGCAGTATTTT.